This TCR beta chain derives from a study of tumor-infiltrating lymphocytes in localized non-small cell lung cancer. Produced via immunoSEQ multiplex PCR; TCRdb's table is partial and in-frame only. The table includes 4,600 or so clones, approximately 95% detected once. What was sequenced was uninvolved lung tissue not adjacent to the tumor. The sequence was obtained from a human donor with non-small cell lung cancer.

The CDR3, as DNA: TGTGCCAGCAGATCTGAGGGGTCCGCAGATACGCAGTATTTT. This gives the protein CASRSEGSADTQYF. The chain has TRBV11-2 and TRBJ2-3; D might be TRBD1 or TRBD2, each matching 5 bases. The CDR3 runs to 14 residues. Germline V CDR1 and CDR2: SGHAT, FQNNGV. V shed 6 bases and J shed 4 bases, with 14 bases lying between them.